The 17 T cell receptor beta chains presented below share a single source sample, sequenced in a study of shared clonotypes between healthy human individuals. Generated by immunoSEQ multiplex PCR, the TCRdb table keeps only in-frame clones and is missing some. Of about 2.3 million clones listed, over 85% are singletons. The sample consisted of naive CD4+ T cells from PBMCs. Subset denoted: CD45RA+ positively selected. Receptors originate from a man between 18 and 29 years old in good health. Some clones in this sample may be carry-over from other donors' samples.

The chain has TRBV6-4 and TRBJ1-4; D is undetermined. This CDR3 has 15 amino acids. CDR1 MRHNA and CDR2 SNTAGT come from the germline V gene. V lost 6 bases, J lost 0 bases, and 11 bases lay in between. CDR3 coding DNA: TGTGCCAGCAGAAAAGAAAGCGCAACTAATGAAAAACTGTTTTTT. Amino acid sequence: CASRKESATNEKLFF.

The CDR3 is CASSLSPDRSGRSNEQFF. The CDR3 coding sequence is TGTGCCAGCAGTTTATCTCCAGATCGGAGCGGGAGAAGTAATGAGCAGTTCTTC. The rearrangement joins TRBV28 to TRBJ2-1, with 8 positions matching TRBD2. Germline loops: CDR1 MDHEN, CDR2 SYDVKM. Losses at the gene ends were 1 base for V and 7 bases for J; bases not matched to a gene: 15. CDR3 size: 18 residues.

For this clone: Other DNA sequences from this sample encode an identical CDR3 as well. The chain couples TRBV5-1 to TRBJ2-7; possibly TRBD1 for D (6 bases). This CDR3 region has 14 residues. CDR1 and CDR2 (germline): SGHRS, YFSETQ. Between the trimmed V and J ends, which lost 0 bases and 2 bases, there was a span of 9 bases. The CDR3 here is CASSLDRATYEQYF. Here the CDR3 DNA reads TGCGCCAGCAGCTTGGACAGGGCAACCTACGAGCAGTACTTC.

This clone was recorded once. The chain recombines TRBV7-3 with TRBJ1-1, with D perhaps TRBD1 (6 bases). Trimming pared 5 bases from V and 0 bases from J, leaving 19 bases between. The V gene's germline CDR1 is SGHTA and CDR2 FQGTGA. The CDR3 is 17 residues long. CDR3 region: CASSPLAGGRLNTEAFF. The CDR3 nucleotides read TGTGCCAGCAGCCCCCTGGCGGGGGGGCGGTTGAACACTGAAGCTTTCTTT.

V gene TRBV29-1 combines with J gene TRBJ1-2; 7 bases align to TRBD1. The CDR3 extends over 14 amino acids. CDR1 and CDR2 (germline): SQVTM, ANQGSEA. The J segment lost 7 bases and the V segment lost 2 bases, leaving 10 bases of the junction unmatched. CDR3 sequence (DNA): TGCAGCGTTGAACGGAGGGGGCAGGAGTTTGGCTACACCTTC. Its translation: CSVERRGQEFGYTF.

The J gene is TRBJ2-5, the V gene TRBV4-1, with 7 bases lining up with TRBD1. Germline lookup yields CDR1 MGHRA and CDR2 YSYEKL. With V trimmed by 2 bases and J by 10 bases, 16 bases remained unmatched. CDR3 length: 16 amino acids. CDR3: CASSQPRDSPRGFQYF. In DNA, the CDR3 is TGCGCCAGCAGCCAACCAAGGGACAGCCCAAGAGGGTTCCAGTACTTC.

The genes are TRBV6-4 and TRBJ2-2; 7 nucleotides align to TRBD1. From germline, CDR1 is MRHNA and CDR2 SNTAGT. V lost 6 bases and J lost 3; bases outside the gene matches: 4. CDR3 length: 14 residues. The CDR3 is CASRPGQYTGELFF. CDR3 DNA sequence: TGTGCCAGCAGACCGGGACAGTACACCGGGGAGCTGTTTTTT.

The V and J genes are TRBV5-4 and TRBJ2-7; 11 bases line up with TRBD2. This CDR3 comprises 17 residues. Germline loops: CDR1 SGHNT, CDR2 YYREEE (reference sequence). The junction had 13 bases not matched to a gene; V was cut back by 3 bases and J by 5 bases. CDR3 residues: CASSSPGLAVLGHEQYF. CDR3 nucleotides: TGTGCCAGCAGCTCACCGGGACTAGCGGTCCTAGGCCACGAGCAGTACTTC.

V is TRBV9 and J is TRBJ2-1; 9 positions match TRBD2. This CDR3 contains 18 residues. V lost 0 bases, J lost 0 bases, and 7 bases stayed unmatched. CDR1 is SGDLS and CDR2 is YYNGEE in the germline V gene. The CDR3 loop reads CASSVETLAGSSYNEQFF. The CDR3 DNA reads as TGTGCCAGCAGCGTAGAAACCCTAGCGGGGTCCTCCTACAATGAGCAGTTCTTC. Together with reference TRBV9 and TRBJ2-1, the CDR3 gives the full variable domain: DSGVTQTPKHLITATGQRVTLRCSPRSGDLSVYWYQQSLDQGLQFLIQYYNGEERAKGNILERFSAQQFPDLHSELNLSSLELGDSALYFCASSVETLAGSSYNEQFFGPGTRLTVL.

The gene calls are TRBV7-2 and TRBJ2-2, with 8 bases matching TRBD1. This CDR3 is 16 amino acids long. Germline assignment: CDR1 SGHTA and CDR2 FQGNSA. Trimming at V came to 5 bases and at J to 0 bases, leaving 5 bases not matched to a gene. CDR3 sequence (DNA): TGTGCCAGCAGCCCAGGGGACAGGCCGAACACCGGGGAGCTGTTTTTT. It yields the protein CASSPGDRPNTGELFF.

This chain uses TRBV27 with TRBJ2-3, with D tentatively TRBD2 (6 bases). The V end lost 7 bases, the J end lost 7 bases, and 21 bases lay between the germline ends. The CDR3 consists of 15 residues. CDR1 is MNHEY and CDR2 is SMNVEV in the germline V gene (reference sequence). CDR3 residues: CASNPGIGRGNTQYF. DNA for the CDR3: TGTGCCAGCAACCCTGGGATTGGCCGCGGGAATACGCAGTATTTT.

In DNA form, the CDR3 reads TGTGCCAGCAGCCCGGACGGGGGCTCCTTTGGTGAGCAGTTCTTC. The encoded protein is CASSPDGGSFGEQFF. The gene calls are TRBV5-6 and TRBJ2-1; D is perhaps TRBD1 or TRBD2 (6 bases each). The V gene's germline CDR1 is SGHDT and CDR2 YYEEEE. CDR3 length equals 15 residues. Trimming pared 4 bases from V and 9 bases from J, leaving 20 bases between.

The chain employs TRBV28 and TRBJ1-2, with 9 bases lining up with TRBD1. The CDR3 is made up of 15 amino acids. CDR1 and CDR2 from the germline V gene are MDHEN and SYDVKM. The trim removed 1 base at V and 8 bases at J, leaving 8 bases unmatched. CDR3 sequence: CASSLSGNRGHGYTF. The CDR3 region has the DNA TGTGCCAGCAGTTTATCCGGGAACAGGGGGCACGGCTACACCTTC.

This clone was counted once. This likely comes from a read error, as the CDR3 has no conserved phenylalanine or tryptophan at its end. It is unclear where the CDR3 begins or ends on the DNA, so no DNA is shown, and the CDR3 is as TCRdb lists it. The CDR3: CASSFPLPASI. V and J are TRBV5-6 and TRBJ2-7; the table's D call, TRBD2, was not checked against the DNA. The CDR3 sequence runs 11 residues, both termini included. Germline V lookup: CDR1 SGHDT, CDR2 YYEEEE.

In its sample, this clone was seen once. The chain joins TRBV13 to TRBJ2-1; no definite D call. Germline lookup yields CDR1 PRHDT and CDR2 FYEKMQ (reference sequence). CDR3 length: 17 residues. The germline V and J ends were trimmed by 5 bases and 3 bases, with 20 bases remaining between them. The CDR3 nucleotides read TGTGCCAGCAGCATGAGCCGGGCCCGAGTCGTCTACAATGAGCAGTTCTTC. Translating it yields CASSMSRARVVYNEQFF.

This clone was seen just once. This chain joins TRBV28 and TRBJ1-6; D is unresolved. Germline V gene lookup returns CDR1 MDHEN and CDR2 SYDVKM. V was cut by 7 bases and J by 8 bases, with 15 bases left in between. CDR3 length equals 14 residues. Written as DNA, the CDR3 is TGTGCCAGCACCTTTCTAGAACGCTATTCACCCCTCCACTTT. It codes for CASTFLERYSPLHF.

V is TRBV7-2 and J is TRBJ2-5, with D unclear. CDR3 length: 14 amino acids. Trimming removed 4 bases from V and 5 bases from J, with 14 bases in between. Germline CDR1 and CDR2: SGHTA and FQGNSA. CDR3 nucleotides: TGTGCCAGCAGCTCCCACGGAGTGGGGGAGACCCAGTACTTC. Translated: CASSSHGVGETQYF.